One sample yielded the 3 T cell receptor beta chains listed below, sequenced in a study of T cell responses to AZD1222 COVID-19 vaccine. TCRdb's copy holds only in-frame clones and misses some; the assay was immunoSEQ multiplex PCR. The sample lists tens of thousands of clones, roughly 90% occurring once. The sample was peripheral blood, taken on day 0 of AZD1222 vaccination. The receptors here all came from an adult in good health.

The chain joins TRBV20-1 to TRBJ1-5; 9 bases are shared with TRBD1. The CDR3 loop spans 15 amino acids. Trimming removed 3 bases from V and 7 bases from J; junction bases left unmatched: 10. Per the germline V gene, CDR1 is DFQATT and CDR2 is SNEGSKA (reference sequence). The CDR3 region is CSASPGQGFQQPQHF. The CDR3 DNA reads TGCAGTGCTAGTCCAGGACAGGGGTTTCAGCAGCCCCAGCATTTT.

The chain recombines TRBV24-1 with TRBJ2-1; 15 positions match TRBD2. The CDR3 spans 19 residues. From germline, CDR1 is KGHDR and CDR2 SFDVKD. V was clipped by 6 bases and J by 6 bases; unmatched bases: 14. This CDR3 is CATSRGLAGGERSVNEQFF. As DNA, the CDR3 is TGTGCCACCAGTCGTGGACTAGCGGGGGGGGAACGTTCCGTCAATGAGCAGTTCTTC.

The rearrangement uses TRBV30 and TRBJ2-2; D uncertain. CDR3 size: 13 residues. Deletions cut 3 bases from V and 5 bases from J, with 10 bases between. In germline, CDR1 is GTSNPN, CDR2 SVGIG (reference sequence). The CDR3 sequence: CAWRGTATGELFF. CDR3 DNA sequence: TGTGCCTGGAGGGGAACAGCAACCGGGGAGCTGTTTTTT.